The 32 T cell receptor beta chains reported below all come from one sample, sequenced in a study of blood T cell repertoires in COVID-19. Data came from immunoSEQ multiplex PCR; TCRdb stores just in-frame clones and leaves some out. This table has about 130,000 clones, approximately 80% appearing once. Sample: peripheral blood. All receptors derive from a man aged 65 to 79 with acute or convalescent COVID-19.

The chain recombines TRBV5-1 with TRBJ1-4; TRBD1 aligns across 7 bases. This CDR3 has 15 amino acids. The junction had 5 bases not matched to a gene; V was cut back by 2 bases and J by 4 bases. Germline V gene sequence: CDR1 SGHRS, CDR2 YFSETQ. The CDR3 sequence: CASSFTGVINEKLFF. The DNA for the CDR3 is TGCGCCAGCAGCTTCACAGGGGTGATTAATGAAAAACTGTTTTTT.

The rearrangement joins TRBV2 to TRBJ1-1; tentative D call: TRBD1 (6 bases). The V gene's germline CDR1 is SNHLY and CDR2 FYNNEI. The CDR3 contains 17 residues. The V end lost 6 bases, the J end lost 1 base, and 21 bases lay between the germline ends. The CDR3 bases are TGTGCCAGCAGACAACCCGGGTGGGGGGGCAAGAACACTGAAGCTTTCTTT. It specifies CASRQPGWGGKNTEAFF.

CDR3 loop: CASTPPGGGGPNTEAFF. The CDR3 DNA follows: TGTGCCAGCACCCCGCCGGGTGGAGGGGGCCCGAACACTGAAGCTTTCTTT. This chain uses TRBV28 with TRBJ1-1, with 7 nucleotides matching TRBD1. Germline values: CDR1 MDHEN, CDR2 SYDVKM. CDR3 length: 17 amino acids. Losses at the gene ends were 7 bases for V and 1 base for J; bases not matched to a gene: 15.

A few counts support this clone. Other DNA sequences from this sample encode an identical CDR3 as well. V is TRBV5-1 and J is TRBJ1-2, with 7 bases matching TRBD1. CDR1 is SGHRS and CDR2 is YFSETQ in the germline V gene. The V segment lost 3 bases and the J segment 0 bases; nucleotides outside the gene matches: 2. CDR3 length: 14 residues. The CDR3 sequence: CASSWDRPNYGYTF. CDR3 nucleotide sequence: TGCGCCAGCAGCTGGGACAGACCTAACTATGGCTACACCTTC.

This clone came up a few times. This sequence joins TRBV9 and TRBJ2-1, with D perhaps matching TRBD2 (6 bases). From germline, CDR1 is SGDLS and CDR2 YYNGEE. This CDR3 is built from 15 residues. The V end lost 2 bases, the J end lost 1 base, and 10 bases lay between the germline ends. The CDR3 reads CASSVDYSSYNEQFF. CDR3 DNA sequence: TGTGCCAGCAGCGTGGACTACAGTTCCTACAATGAGCAGTTCTTC.

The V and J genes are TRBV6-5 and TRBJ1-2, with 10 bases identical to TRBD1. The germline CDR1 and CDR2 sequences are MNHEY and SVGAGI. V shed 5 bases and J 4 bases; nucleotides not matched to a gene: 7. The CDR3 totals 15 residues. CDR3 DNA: TGTGCCAGCAGTCCCCTAGGACAGGGGGTCTATGGCTACACCTTC. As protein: CASSPLGQGVYGYTF.

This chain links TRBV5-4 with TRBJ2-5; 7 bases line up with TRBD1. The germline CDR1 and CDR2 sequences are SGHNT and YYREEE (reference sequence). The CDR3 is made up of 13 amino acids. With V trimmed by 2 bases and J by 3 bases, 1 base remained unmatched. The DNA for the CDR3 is TGTGCCAGCAGCTTCCAGGGGGAAGAGACCCAGTACTTC. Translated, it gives CASSFQGEETQYF.

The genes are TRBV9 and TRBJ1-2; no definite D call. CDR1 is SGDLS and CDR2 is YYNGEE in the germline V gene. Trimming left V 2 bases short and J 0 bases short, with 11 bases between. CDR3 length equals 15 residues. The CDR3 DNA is TGTGCCAGCAGCGTCAGTACAAGTGCTAACTATGGCTACACCTTC. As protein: CASSVSTSANYGYTF.

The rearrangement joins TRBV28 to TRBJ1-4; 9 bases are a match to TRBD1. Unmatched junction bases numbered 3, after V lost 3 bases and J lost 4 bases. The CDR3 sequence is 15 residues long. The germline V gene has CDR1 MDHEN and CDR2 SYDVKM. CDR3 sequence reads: CASSLDRGFNEKLFF. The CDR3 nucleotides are TGTGCCAGCAGTTTGGACAGGGGATTTAATGAAAAACTGTTTTTT.

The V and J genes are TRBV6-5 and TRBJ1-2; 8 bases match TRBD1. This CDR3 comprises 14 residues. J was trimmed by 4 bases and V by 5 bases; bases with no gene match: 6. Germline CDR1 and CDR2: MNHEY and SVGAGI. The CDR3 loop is CASSRQGAIYGYTF. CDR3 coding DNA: TGTGCCAGCAGTAGGCAGGGGGCAATCTATGGCTACACCTTC.

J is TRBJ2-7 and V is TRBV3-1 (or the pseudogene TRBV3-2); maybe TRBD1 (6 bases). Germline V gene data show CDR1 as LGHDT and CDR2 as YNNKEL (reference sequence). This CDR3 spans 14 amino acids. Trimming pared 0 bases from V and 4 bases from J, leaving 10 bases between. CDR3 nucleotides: TGTGCCAGCAGCCAAGACAGGGGCTCTTACGAGCAGTACTTC. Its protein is CASSQDRGSYEQYF.

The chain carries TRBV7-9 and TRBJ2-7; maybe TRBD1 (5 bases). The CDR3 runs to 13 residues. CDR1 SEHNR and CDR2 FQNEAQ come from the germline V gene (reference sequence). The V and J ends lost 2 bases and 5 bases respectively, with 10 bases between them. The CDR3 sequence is CASSLSRDHEQYF. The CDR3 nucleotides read TGTGCCAGCAGCTTAAGCAGGGATCACGAGCAGTACTTC.

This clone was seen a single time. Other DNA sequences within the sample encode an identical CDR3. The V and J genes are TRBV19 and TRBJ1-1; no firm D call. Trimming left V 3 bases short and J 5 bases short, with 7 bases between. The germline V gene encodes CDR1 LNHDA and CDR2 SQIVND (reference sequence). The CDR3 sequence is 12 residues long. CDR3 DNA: TGTGCCAGTAGTATTCGGGGAACTGAAGCTTTCTTT. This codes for CASSIRGTEAFF.

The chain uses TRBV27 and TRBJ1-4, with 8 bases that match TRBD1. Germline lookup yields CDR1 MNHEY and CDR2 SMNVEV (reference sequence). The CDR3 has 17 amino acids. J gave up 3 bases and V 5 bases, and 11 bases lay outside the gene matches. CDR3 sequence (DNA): TGTGCCAGCAGTCTACCCCCTCACAGGGGGGCTAATGAAAAACTGTTTTTT. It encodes CASSLPPHRGANEKLFF.

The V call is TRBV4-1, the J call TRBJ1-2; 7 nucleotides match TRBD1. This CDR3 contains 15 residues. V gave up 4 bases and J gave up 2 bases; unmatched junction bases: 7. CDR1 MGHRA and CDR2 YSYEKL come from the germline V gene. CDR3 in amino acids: CASSRQTGKNYGYTF. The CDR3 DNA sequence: TGCGCCAGCAGCCGCCAGACAGGGAAGAACTATGGCTACACCTTC.

The CDR3 region has the DNA TGCGCCAGCACCGAAAGCGGGGGGAACTACAATGAGCAGTTCTTC. Protein: CASTESGGNYNEQFF. This chain links TRBV5-1 with TRBJ2-1, with 9 bases identical to TRBD2. J was trimmed by 3 bases and V by 6 bases; bases with no gene match: 7. This CDR3 is 15 amino acids long. The germline V gene encodes CDR1 SGHRS and CDR2 YFSETQ.

This CDR3 reads CASSLTGGLEELFF. DNA for the CDR3: TGTGCCAGCAGCTTGACCGGGGGGTTGGAGGAGCTGTTTTTT. The rearrangement joins TRBV5-8 to TRBJ2-2; TRBD2 matches at 7 bases. The V segment lost 1 base and the J segment 10 bases; nucleotides outside the gene matches: 7. Germline V CDR1 and CDR2: SGHTS, YDEGEE. This CDR3 contains 14 residues.

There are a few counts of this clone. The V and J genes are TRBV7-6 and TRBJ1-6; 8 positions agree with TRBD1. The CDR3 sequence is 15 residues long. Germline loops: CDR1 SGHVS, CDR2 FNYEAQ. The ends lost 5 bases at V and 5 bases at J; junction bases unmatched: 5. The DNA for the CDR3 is TGTGCCAGCAGCCGAAACAGGGGGAATAATTCACCCCTCCACTTT. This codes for CASSRNRGNNSPLHF.

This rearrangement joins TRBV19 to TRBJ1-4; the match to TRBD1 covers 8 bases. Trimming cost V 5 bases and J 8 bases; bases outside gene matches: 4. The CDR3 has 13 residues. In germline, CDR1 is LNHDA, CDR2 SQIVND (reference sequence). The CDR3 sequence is CASSGGQGEKLFF. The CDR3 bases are TGTGCCAGTAGTGGTGGACAGGGCGAAAAACTGTTTTTT.

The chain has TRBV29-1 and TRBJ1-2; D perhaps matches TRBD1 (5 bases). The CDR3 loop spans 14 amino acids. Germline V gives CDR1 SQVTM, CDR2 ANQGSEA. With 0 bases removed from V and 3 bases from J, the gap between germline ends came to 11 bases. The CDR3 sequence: CSVEEEEGHYGYTF. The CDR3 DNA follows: TGCAGCGTTGAAGAGGAGGAGGGACACTATGGCTACACCTTC.

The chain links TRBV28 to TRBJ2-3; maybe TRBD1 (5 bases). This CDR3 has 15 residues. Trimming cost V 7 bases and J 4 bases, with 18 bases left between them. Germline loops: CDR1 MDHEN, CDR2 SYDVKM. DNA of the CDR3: TGTGCCAGCATCCGACCAGGGCGACATTCAGATACGCAGTATTTT. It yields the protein CASIRPGRHSDTQYF.

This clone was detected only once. CDR3 amino acids: CASKSTGGGGANVLTF. The DNA of the CDR3 is TGTGCCAGCAAGTCTACAGGGGGCGGAGGGGCCAACGTCCTGACTTTC. This chain connects TRBV2 to TRBJ2-6; 9 bases map to TRBD1. The CDR3 length is 16 residues. Germline CDR1 is SNHLY and CDR2 is FYNNEI. J gave up 4 bases and V 7 bases, and 8 bases lay outside the gene matches.

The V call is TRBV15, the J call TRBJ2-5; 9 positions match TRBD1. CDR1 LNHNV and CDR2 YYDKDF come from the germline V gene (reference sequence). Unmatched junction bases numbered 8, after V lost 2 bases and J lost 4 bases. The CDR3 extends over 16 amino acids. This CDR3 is CATSRTAGTGIETQYF. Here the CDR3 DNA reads TGTGCCACCAGCAGAACCGCCGGGACAGGGATAGAGACCCAGTACTTC.

The CDR3: CASSPGQGSFGYTF. CDR3 sequence (DNA): TGTGCCAGCAGCCCGGGACAGGGGAGTTTTGGCTACACCTTC. V is TRBV7-2 and J is TRBJ1-2; 10 bases align to TRBD1. Trimming removed 5 bases from V and 7 bases from J; junction bases left unmatched: 7. CDR3 length: 14 amino acids. CDR1 and CDR2 from the germline V gene are SGHTA and FQGNSA.

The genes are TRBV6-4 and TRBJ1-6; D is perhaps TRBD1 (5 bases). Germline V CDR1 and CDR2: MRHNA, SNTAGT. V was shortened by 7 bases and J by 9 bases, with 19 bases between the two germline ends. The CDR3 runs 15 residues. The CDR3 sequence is CASNTPGLKGSPLHF. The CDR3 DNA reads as TGTGCCAGCAACACACCGGGACTGAAAGGTTCACCCCTCCACTTT.

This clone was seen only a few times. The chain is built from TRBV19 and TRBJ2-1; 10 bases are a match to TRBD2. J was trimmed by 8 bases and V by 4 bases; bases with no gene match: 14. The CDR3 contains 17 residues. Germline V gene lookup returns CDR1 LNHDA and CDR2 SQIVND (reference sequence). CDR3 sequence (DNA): TGTGCCAGTAGTAACGGGGACGAGCGGGGGGGCGTGGATGAGCAGTTCTTC. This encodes CASSNGDERGGVDEQFF.

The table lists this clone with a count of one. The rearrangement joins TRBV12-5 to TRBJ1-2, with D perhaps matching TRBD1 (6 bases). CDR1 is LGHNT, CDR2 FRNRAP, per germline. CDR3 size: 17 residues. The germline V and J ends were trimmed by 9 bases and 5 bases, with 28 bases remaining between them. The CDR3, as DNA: TGTGCTAGCGGACAGACCAACTTTAGTACATCCGCATATGGCTACACCTTC. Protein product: CASGQTNFSTSAYGYTF.

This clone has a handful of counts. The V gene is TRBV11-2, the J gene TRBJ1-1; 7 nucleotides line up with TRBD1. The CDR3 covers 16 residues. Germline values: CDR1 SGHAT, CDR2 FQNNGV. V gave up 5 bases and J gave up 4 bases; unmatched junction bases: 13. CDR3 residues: CASSPNRGRWVTEAFF. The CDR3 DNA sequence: TGTGCCAGCAGCCCCAACAGGGGTAGATGGGTCACTGAAGCTTTCTTT.

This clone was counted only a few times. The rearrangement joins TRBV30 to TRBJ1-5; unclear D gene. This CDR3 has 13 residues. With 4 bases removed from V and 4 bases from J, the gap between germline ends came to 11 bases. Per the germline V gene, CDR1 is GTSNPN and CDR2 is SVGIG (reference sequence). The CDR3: CAWTRSLNQPQHF. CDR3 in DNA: TGTGCCTGGACACGGAGTTTAAATCAGCCCCAGCATTTT.

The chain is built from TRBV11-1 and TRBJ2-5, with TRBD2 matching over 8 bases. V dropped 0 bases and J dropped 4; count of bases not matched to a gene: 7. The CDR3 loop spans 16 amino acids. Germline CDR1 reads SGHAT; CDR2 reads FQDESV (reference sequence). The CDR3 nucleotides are TGTGCCAGCAGCTTAGCCTCGGGGACTAGGCGAGAGACCCAGTACTTC. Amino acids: CASSLASGTRRETQYF.

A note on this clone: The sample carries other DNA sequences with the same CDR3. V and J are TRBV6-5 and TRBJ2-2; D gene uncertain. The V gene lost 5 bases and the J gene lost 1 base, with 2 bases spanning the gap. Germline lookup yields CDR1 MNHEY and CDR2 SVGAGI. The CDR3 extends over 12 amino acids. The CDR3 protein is CASSQNTGELFF. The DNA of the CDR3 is TGTGCCAGCAGTCAGAACACCGGGGAGCTGTTTTTT.

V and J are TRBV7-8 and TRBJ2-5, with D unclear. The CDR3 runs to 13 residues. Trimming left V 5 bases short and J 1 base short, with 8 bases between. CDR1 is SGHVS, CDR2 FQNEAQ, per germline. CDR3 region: CASSIYFQETQYF. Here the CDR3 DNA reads TGTGCCAGCAGCATTTATTTCCAAGAGACCCAGTACTTC.